A selection of T cell receptor beta chains follows, all from one sample in a study of CD8+ T cells in alopecia areata. Method: immunoSEQ multiplex PCR; TCRdb's copy keeps in-frame clones and lacks some. The data contain more than 90,000 clones, 30% to 40% of them singletons. Sequenced: CD4+ T cells sorted from blood. These receptors were taken from a human donor with alopecia areata. Each CDR3 is given with its conserved first and last residue. Fields, in order: D gene, V gene, J gene, clone size, CDR3 DNA, CDR3 protein. D genes are given only for firm matches. Part of the rows lack a size; the others show once, few, many or a class for expanded clones.

D: NA; V: TRBV27; J: TRBJ2-7; size: NA; DNA: TGTGCCAGCAGTTTAATGGGTTACTTC; CDR3: CASSLMGYF
D: NA; V: TRBV4-3; J: TRBJ2-6; size: NA; DNA: TGCGCCAGCAGCCAAGAGGGGTCAGGGGAGTCTGGGGCCAACGTCCTGACTTTC; CDR3: CASSQEGSGESGANVLTF
D: TRBD1; V: TRBV19; J: TRBJ1-1; size: few; DNA: TGTGCCAGCCGAAACAGGGGGAAAACTGAAGCTTTCTTT; CDR3: CASRNRGKTEAFF
D: NA; V: TRBV27; J: TRBJ2-7; size: NA; DNA: TGTGCCAGCACTGCCGTTAATTCCCCTTCCTACGAGCAGTACTTC; CDR3: CASTAVNSPSYEQYF
D: TRBD1; V: TRBV30; J: TRBJ1-2; size: NA; DNA: TGTGCCTGGAGTACCACAGGGGGGGATGGCTACACCTTC; CDR3: CAWSTTGGDGYTF
D: NA; V: TRBV5-1; J: TRBJ2-1; size: NA; DNA: TGCGCCAGCAGCTTGTCAACCAATGAGCAGTTCTTC; CDR3: CASSLSTNEQFF
D: NA; V: TRBV29-1; J: TRBJ1-2; size: few; DNA: TGCAGCGTTGATGTACAGGAGAGCGGCTACACCTTC; CDR3: CSVDVQESGYTF
D: TRBD1; V: TRBV27; J: TRBJ2-2; size: NA; DNA: TGTGCCAGCAGAAGAACAGGGGGCACCGGGGAGCTGTTTTTT; CDR3: CASRRTGGTGELFF
D: NA; V: TRBV15; J: TRBJ2-2; size: NA; DNA: TGTGCCACCAGCAGAGACGGCATCACCGGGGAGCTGTTTTTT; CDR3: CATSRDGITGELFF
D: NA; V: TRBV7-2; J: TRBJ2-7; size: few; DNA: TGTGCCAGCAGCTTATATAGGACGACCCACGAGCAGTACTTC; CDR3: CASSLYRTTHEQYF
D: TRBD2; V: TRBV30; J: TRBJ2-1; size: once; DNA: TGTGCCTGGAGTCCACTAGCGGGGGCCTACAATGAGCAGTTCTTC; CDR3: CAWSPLAGAYNEQFF
D: NA; V: TRBV28; J: TRBJ1-1; size: NA; DNA: TGTGCCAGCAGCCTTAATAACCCGGGGACTGAAGCTTTCTTT; CDR3: CASSLNNPGTEAFF
D: NA; V: TRBV28; J: TRBJ2-7; size: few; DNA: TGTGCCAGCAGTTCTTACCGACAGCCCGAGTACTTC; CDR3: CASSSYRQPEYF
D: NA; V: TRBV7-6; J: TRBJ1-1; size: NA; DNA: TGTGCCAGCGCATGGGGGGCTGAAGCTTTCTTT; CDR3: CASAWGAEAFF
D: NA; V: TRBV23-1; J: TRBJ2-6; size: few; DNA: TGCGCCAGCAGTACAACTTACTCTGGGGCCAACGTCCTGACTTTC; CDR3: CASSTTYSGANVLTF
D: NA; V: TRBV29-1; J: TRBJ1-5; size: few; DNA: TGCAGCGTTGGGGAGGGCAATCAGCCCCAGCATTTT; CDR3: CSVGEGNQPQHF
D: NA; V: TRBV30; J: TRBJ2-5; size: NA; DNA: TGTGCCTGGAGTCCTTTAGTCAGGGAGGATAGAGAGACCCAGTACTTC; CDR3: CAWSPLVREDRETQYF
D: NA; V: TRBV30; J: TRBJ2-7; size: NA; DNA: TGTGCCTGGAGTGCGACGGGGTTGGAGCAGTACTTC; CDR3: CAWSATGLEQYF
D: TRBD2; V: TRBV29-1; J: TRBJ2-1; size: NA; DNA: TGCAGCGTTCTATACGGGAGGTCGTACCCCGAGCAGTTCTTC; CDR3: CSVLYGRSYPEQFF
D: NA; V: TRBV19; J: TRBJ2-4; size: few; DNA: TGTGCCAGTAGGCACCAGGGGATTGAGGGCAAAAACATTCAGTACTTC; CDR3: CASRHQGIEGKNIQYF
D: NA; V: TRBV4-2; J: TRBJ1-3; size: few; DNA: TGTGCCAGCAGCTCCCCGGGCCCAAGCTCTGGAAACACCATATATTTT; CDR3: CASSSPGPSSGNTIYF
D: TRBD1; V: TRBV2; J: TRBJ2-5; size: few; DNA: TGTGCCAGCAGTGCAAACAGGGGCCAAGAGACCCAGTACTTC; CDR3: CASSANRGQETQYF
D: NA; V: TRBV25-1; J: TRBJ2-7; size: NA; DNA: TGTGCCAGCAGTGACCACGCGGGGGCACGGTACGAGCAGTACTTC; CDR3: CASSDHAGARYEQYF
D: TRBD1; V: TRBV7-2; J: TRBJ1-5; size: NA; DNA: TGTGCCAGCAGCCTAGGGACAGGGGGCCGGGGTCAGCCCCAGCATTTT; CDR3: CASSLGTGGRGQPQHF
D: NA; V: TRBV29-1; J: TRBJ2-1; size: few; DNA: TGCAGCGTTGGGGGGCTAGATGAGCAGTTCTTC; CDR3: CSVGGLDEQFF
D: NA; V: TRBV7-3; J: TRBJ2-7; size: NA; DNA: TGTGCCAGCAGCCCTTCTAATCACTCCCCCGAGCAGTACTTC; CDR3: CASSPSNHSPEQYF
D: TRBD1; V: TRBV29-1; J: TRBJ2-7; size: few; DNA: TGCAGCGCCTGGGACAGCTTAACCTACGAGCAGTACTTC; CDR3: CSAWDSLTYEQYF
D: NA; V: TRBV28; J: TRBJ1-2; size: few; DNA: TGTGCCAGCAGTTATCGGTCATATGGCTACACCTTC; CDR3: CASSYRSYGYTF
D: NA; V: TRBV29-1; J: TRBJ1-3; size: NA; DNA: TGCAGCGTTGGTACTGGAAACACCATATATTTT; CDR3: CSVGTGNTIYF
D: NA; V: TRBV29-1; J: TRBJ2-5; size: NA; DNA: TGCAGCGTTGGTCCCCAAGAGACCCAGTACTTC; CDR3: CSVGPQETQYF
D: NA; V: TRBV28; J: TRBJ1-1; size: NA; DNA: TGTGCCAGCAAAGATGCTCTTCGATCGAACACTGAAGCTTTCTTT; CDR3: CASKDALRSNTEAFF
D: TRBD2; V: TRBV7-2; J: TRBJ2-1; size: NA; DNA: TGTGCCAGCAGCTCCCGGAACCTAGCGGGGGGCCCATCCAATGAGCAGTTCTTC; CDR3: CASSSRNLAGGPSNEQFF
D: NA; V: TRBV29-1; J: TRBJ2-5; size: few; DNA: TGCAGCGCCCGACGGGGGATACAAGAGACCCAGTACTTC; CDR3: CSARRGIQETQYF
D: TRBD2; V: TRBV29-1; J: TRBJ2-1; size: NA; DNA: TGCAGCGTTGGAGGGACTAGCGACAATGAGCAGTTCTTC; CDR3: CSVGGTSDNEQFF
D: NA; V: TRBV11-2; J: TRBJ2-5; size: NA; DNA: TGTGCCAGCAGCCGCTCGCGGAGGGAAGGAGAGACCCAGTACTTC; CDR3: CASSRSRREGETQYF
D: NA; V: TRBV11-2; J: TRBJ1-2; size: NA; DNA: TGTGCCAGCAGCTTAGGGAGGTACTATGGCTACACCTTC; CDR3: CASSLGRYYGYTF
D: NA; V: TRBV7-9; J: TRBJ1-2; size: NA; DNA: TGTGCCAGCAGCTTCGATAACTATGGCTACACCTTC; CDR3: CASSFDNYGYTF
D: NA; V: TRBV9; J: TRBJ2-7; size: NA; DNA: TGTGCCAGCAGCCCCCCGGGGCCCGTCTACGAGCAGTACTTC; CDR3: CASSPPGPVYEQYF
D: TRBD1; V: TRBV30; J: TRBJ2-1; size: once; DNA: TGTGCCTGGACCACCCCCGGGACAGGGGGGAATGAGCAGTTCTTC; CDR3: CAWTTPGTGGNEQFF
D: NA; V: TRBV5-1; J: TRBJ2-3; size: NA; DNA: TGCGCCAGCAGCAGGGACTTCCATACGCAGTATTTT; CDR3: CASSRDFHTQYF
D: TRBD1; V: TRBV4-1; J: TRBJ2-7; size: few; DNA: TGCGCCAGCAGCCAAGAGAGGACAGGGCCTAGCTCCTACGAGCAGTACTTC; CDR3: CASSQERTGPSSYEQYF